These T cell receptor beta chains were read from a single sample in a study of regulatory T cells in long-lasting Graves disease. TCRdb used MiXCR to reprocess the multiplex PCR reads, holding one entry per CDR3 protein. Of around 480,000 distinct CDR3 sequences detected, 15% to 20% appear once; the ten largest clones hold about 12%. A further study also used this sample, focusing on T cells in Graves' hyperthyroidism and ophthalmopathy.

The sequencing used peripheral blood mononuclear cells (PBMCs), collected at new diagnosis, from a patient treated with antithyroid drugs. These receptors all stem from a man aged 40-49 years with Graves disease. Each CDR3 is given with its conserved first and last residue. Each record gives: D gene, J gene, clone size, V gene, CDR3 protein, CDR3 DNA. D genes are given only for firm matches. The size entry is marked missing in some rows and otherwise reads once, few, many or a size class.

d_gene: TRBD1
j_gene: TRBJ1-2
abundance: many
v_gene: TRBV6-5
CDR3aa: CASSYSRGGDYGYTF
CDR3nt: TGTGCCAGCAGTTACTCCAGGGGGGGGGACTATGGCTACACCTTC

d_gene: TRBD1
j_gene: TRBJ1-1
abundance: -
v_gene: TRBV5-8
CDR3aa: CASRGDRFKTEAFF
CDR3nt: TGTGCCAGCAGGGGGGACAGGTTCAAGACTGAAGCTTTCTTT

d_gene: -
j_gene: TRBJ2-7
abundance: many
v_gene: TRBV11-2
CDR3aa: CASSILPSYEQYF
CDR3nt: TGTGCCAGCAGCATCCTCCCCTCCTACGAGCAGTACTTC

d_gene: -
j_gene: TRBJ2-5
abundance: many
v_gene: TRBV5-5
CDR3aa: CASSFSRLGQETQYF
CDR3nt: TGTGCCAGCAGCTTTAGCCGGCTGGGACAAGAGACCCAGTACTTC

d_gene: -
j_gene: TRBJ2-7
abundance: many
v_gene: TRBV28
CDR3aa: CASRSYRDGYEQYF
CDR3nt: TGTGCCAGCAGGAGCTACAGGGATGGCTACGAGCAGTACTTC

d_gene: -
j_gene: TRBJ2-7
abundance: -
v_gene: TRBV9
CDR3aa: CASSVGWTADEQYF
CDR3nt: TGTGCCAGCAGCGTAGGGTGGACGGCGGACGAGCAGTACTTC

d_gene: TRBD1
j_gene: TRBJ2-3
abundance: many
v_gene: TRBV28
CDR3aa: CASTTGGTDTQYF
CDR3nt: TGTGCCAGCACCACAGGGGGCACAGATACGCAGTATTTT

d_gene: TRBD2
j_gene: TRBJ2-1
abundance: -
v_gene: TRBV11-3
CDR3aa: CASSLAGGEYEQFF
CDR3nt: TGTGCCAGCAGCTTAGCGGGAGGAGAGTATGAGCAGTTCTTC

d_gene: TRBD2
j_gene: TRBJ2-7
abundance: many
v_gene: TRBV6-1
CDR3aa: CASSAGDLSYEQYF
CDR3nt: TGTGCCAGCAGCGCGGGGGACCTCTCCTACGAGCAGTACTTC

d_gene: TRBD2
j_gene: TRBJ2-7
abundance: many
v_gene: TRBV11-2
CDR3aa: CASSLWAGGLEQYF
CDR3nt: TGTGCCAGCAGCTTATGGGCGGGAGGGCTCGAGCAGTACTTC

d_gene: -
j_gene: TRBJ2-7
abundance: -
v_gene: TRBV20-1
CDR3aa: CSPYLRAAEQYF
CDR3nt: TGCAGTCCATATTTGAGGGCCGCCGAGCAGTACTTC

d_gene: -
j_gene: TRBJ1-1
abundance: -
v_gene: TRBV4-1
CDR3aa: CASSQGLMNTEAFF
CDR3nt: TGCGCCAGCAGCCAAGGACTCATGAACACTGAAGCTTTCTTT

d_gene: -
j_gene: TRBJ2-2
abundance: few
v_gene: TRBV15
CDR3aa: CATSRAGSETGELFF
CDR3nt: TGTGCCACCAGCAGAGCCGGGAGCGAGACCGGGGAGCTGTTTTTT

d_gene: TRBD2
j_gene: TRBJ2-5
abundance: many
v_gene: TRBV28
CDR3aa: CASSSWTSGVDQETQYF
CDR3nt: TGTGCCAGCAGTTCCTGGACTAGCGGAGTCGACCAAGAGACCCAGTACTTC

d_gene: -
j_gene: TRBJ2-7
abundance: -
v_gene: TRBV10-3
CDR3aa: CAISESPVGFHEQYF
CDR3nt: TGTGCCATCAGTGAGTCTCCGGTCGGTTTCCACGAGCAGTACTTC